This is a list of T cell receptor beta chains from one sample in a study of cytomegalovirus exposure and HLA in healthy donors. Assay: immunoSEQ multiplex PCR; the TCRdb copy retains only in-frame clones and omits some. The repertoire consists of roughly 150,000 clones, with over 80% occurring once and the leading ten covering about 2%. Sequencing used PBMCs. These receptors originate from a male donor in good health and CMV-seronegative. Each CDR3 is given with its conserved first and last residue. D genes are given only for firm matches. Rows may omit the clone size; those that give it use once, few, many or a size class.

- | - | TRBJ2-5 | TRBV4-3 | TGCGCCAGCAGCCAAGATCCAGAAGAGACCCAGTACTTC | CASSQDPEETQYF
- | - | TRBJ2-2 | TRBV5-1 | TGCGCCAGCAGCTTGGTTGGTCCAGCGGGGAACACCGGGGAGCTGTTTTTT | CASSLVGPAGNTGELFF
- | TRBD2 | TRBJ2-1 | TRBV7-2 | TGTGCCAGCAGTCCCCTAGCGGGGTACAATGAGCAGTTCTTC | CASSPLAGYNEQFF
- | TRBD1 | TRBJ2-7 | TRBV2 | TGTGCCAGCAGGGACTCCGGGACAGGCCTATTC | CASRDSGTGLF
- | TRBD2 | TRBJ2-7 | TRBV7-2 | TGTGCCAGCAGCTTCAGCGGGGGGAATACCTACGAGCAGTACTTC | CASSFSGGNTYEQYF
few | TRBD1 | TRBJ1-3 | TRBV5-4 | TGTGCCAGCAGCAAGGACAGGGGGACTGGAAACACCATATATTTT | CASSKDRGTGNTIYF
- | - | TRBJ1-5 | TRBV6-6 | TGTGCCAGCAGTTACTCAGGACAGTACAATCAGCCCCAGCATTTT | CASSYSGQYNQPQHF
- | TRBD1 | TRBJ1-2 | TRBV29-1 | TGCAGCGTGGGGGGACAGGGCTCTGGCTACACCTTC | CSVGGQGSGYTF
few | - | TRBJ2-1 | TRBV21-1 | TGTGCCAGCAGCAAAGGGGACAGGATTTCGGTGGGGCAGTTCTTC | CASSKGDRISVGQFF
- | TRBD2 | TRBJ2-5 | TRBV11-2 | TGTGCCAGCAGCTTGGCCGCGGGGGGGCGGACCCAGTACTTC | CASSLAAGGRTQYF
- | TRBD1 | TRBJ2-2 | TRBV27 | TGTGCCAGCAGTTTAATGGACAGGGCAGCCGGGGAGCTGTTTTTT | CASSLMDRAAGELFF
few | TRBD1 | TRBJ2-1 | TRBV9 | TGTGCCAGCAGCGAGGGGACAGATTATCTGCAGTTCTTC | CASSEGTDYLQFF
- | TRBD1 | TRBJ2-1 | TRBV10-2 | TGCGCCAGCAGTACTCCTGCTGGACAGGGGGTGTCTTATGGGCAGTTCTTC | CASSTPAGQGVSYGQFF
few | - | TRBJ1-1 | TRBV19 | TGTGCCAGTACCCCCCCGAATTTCATGGCAGGTGCAATGAACACTGAAGCTTTCTTT | CASTPPNFMAGAMNTEAFF
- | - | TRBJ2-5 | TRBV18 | TGTGCCAGCTCACCCCCGGGGGTACGGGAGACCCAGTACTTC | CASSPPGVRETQYF
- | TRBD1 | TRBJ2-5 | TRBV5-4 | TGTGCCAGCAGCTGGGGGACAGGAGAGACCCAGTACTTC | CASSWGTGETQYF
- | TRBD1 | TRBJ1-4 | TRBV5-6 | TGTGCCACCAGGACAGGTTTAAATGAAAAACTGTTTTTT | CATRTGLNEKLFF
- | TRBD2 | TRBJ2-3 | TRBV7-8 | TGTGCCAGCAGCTTAGCGCGGGCGGGGGGGGACACAGATACGCAGTATTTT | CASSLARAGGDTDTQYF
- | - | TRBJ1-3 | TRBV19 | TGTGCCAGTAGTTCCCGGGGAGCTGGAAACACCATATATTTT | CASSSRGAGNTIYF
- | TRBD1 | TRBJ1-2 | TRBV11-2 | TGTGCCAGCAGCAACAGGGGCCCAGCCTATGGCTACACCTTC | CASSNRGPAYGYTF
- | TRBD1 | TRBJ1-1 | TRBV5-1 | TGCGCCAGCAGCGCTTACAGGGGGAGGACTGAAGCTTTCTTT | CASSAYRGRTEAFF
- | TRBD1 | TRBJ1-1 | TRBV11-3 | TGTGCCAGCAGCTTAGGGGACAGACTTCAAGCTTTCTTT | CASSLGDRLQAFF
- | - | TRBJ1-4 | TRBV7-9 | TGTGCCAGCAGCTCGAGCGGGGGGCTTCTTGAAAAACTGTTTTTT | CASSSSGGLLEKLFF
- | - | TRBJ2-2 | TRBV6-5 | TGTGCCAGCAGTTATGGGACAAAGAACACCGGGGAGCTGTTTTTT | CASSYGTKNTGELFF
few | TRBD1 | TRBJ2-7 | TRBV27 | TGTGCCAGCAGTTCCCCCCCGGGACAGTCCTACGAGCAGTACTTC | CASSSPPGQSYEQYF
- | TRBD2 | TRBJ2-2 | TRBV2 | TGTGCCAGCGAACCCGATAGCGGGGGGGCGGCCGGGGAGCTGTTTTTT | CASEPDSGGAAGELFF
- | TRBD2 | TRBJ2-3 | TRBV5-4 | TGTGCCACCCTAGCGGGGGGCGGTGGAGATACGCAGTATTTT | CATLAGGGGDTQYF
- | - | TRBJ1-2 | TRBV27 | TGTGCCAGCAGTTTGACAGTAGCTAACTATGGCTACACCTTC | CASSLTVANYGYTF
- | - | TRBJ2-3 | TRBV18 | TGTGCCAGCTCTGCCCGACTAACAGATACGCAGTATTTT | CASSARLTDTQYF
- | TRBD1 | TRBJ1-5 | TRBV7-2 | TGTGCCAGCAGCCCCAACCCGACAGGGGCCGAACAGCCCCAGCATTTT | CASSPNPTGAEQPQHF
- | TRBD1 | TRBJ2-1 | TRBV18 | TGTGCCAGCTCAAGACAGGGCAGCTCCTACAATGAGCAGTTCTTC | CASSRQGSSYNEQFF
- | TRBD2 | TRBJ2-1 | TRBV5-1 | TGCGCCAGCAGCACAACGACTAGCGGGGGGGCCAATGAGCAGTTCTTC | CASSTTTSGGANEQFF
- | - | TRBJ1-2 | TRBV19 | TGTGCCAGTAGTATCGCCACTTTAAACTATGGCTACACCTTC | CASSIATLNYGYTF
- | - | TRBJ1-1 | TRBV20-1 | TGCAGTGCTAGAGGGGCCGGAGAAGCTTTCTTT | CSARGAGEAFF
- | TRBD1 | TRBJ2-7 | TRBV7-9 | TGTGCCAGCAGCTTAACGACAGGGGGCTACGAGCAGTACTTC | CASSLTTGGYEQYF
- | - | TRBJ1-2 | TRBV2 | TGTGCCAGCAGTGAGTTGGTGAACTCTAACTATGGCTACACCTTC | CASSELVNSNYGYTF